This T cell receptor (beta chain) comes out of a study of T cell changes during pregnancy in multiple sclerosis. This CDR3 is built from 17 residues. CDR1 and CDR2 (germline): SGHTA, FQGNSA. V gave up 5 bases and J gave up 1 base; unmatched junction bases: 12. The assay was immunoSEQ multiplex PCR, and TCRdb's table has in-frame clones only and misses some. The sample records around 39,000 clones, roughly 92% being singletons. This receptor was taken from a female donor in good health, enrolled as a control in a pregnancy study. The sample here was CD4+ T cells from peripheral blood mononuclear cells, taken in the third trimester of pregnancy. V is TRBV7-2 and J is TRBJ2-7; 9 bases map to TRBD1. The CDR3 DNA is TGTGCCAGCAGCCCACAAAGGGGGGGACAGGGATCCTACGAGCAGTACTTC. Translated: CASSPQRGGQGSYEQYF.